The subject of this entry is one T cell receptor beta chain. Its antigen remains unidentified. These data are taken from a study of CD8 T cells in ankylosing spondylitis. Whole-study results and caveats: A CD8+ phenotype characterized the disease-linked clones, which were relatively rare in peripheral blood.

The CDR3 loop spans 16 amino acids. From germline, CDR1 is LGHDT and CDR2 YNNKEL (reference sequence). V was cut by 0 bases and J by 5 bases, with 15 bases left in between. For TCR beta, libraries came from quantitative 5'-RACE with molecular barcodes. TCRdb reprocessed the 5' RACE reads with MiXCR, giving one entry per CDR3 protein. Altogether under 250,000 distinct CDR3 sequences are present, about 11% being singletons, with the ten largest covering around 6.5%. The chain recombines TRBV3-1 with TRBJ2-3; tentatively, D is TRBD2 (6 bases). The TCR originated in a male donor with ankylosing spondylitis or in good health (not recorded which). Sequenced: blood, either unsorted or a sorted T cell fraction (not recorded which). The CDR3 nucleotides read TGTGCCAGCAGCCAAGAAATATCTAGCGTTGGAGATACGCAGTATTTT. Translated, it gives CASSQEISSVGDTQYF.